This T cell receptor beta chain was observed in a study of cytotoxic CD8 clonotypes in ibrutinib-treated CLL. Study details: The subjects consisted of approximately twelve relapsed/refractory and fewer than 16 treatment-naive individuals, with 17 IGHV unmutated.

V lost 5 bases and J 0 bases, leaving 11 bases between the germline ends. The CDR3 loop spans 15 amino acids. Germline V lookup: CDR1 SGHTA, CDR2 FQGNSA. Sequencing used immunoSEQ multiplex PCR; TCRdb keeps in-frame clones, though not all of them. The sample has 150,000 or so clones, approximately 85% seen once. Comment on this clone: As yet, its antigen is unknown.

Study-wide results and limits: Public clonotypes were rare and shrank or held steady on treatment.

The material was PBMCs, obtained after 24 months of ibrutinib treatment. This sequence was found in a human donor with chronic lymphocytic leukemia. The chain employs TRBV7-2 and TRBJ1-5; no clear D gene. The CDR3 region is CASSKRPFSNQPQHF. The CDR3 DNA follows: TGTGCCAGCAGCAAACGCCCCTTTAGCAATCAGCCCCAGCATTTT.